This T cell receptor beta chain appears in the sequencing data of a study of siplizumab effects on memory and regulatory T cells. The study's findings and limits: An assignable phenotype, naive or memory, was missing from roughly 78-96% of proliferating CD4+ or CD8+ clones.

From germline, CDR1 is ENHRY and CDR2 SYGVKD. Trimming removed 3 bases from V and 0 bases from J, with 6 bases in between. This CDR3 spans 14 amino acids. For this clone: As yet, its antigen is unknown.

TCRdb's table, derived via immunoSEQ multiplex PCR, lists solely in-frame clones and lacks some. The data show some 65,000 clones, over 80% seen once. The J gene is TRBJ1-5, the V gene TRBV10-3; D gene ambiguous. The clonotype was recovered from a human donor in good health. The source material was Tregs sorted from blood. CDR3 sequence: CAISDHNSNQPQHF. DNA of the CDR3: TGTGCCATCAGTGATCACAATAGCAATCAGCCCCAGCATTTT.